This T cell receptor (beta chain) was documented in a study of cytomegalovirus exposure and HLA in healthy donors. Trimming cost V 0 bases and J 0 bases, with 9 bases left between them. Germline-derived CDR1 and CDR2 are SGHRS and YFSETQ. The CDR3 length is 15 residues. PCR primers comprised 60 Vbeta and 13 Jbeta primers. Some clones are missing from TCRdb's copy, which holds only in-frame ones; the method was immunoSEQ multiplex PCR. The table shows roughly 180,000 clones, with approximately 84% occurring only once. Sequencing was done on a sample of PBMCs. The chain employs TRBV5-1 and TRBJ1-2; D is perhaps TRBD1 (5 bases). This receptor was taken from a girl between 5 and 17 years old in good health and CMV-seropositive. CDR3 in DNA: TGCGCCAGCAGCTTGGCCTCAGGGTCTAACTATGGCTACACCTTC. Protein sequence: CASSLASGSNYGYTF.